This T cell receptor (beta chain) was sequenced for a study of technical replicates of blood from several donors (dated 2017 in TCRdb). Reading the germline V gene gives CDR1 SGDLS and CDR2 YYNGEE. From cysteine to phenylalanine, the CDR3 is 15 amino acids long. Only CDR3 DNA is held: 45 bases, read in frame from base 1. The V end gives up 2 bases and the J end 2 bases, leaving 3 bases in the junction not matched to a gene. Receptor libraries were prepared by the immunoSEQ multiplex PCR assay. TCRdb took this table from immuneACCESS and kept in-frame rearrangements with V and J called. Such tables lack part of the clones; where checked against another copy, unresolved V genes explain under half of the gap, and the rest is unexplained. The sample includes about 84,000 clones, with just over 90% observed a single time. Jointly, the top ten make up about 0.23% of the sample. About this clone: The clone's antigen remains unknown. No much larger clonotype is one base removed from it; base qualities were not supplied.

Sequenced: T cells isolated from PBMCs. The TCR sequence derives from a human donor in good health. The rearranged segments are TRBV9 and TRBJ2-7, with 11 middle bases fitting TRBD2. The CDR3 protein sequence reads: CASSVASGGTYEQYF. The sequence in DNA is TGTGCCAGCAGCGTGGCTAGCGGGGGGACCTACGAGCAGTACTTC.